This T cell receptor (beta chain) was recovered during a study of T cells in Graves' hyperthyroidism and ophthalmopathy. Points from the study as a whole: Ophthalmopathy prediction by the model preceded onset by a median roughly 6.3 months. Ophthalmopathy cases were set apart from stable hyperthyroidism by a 13 V-J model.

Amplified TCR beta CDR3 regions came from RNA transcripts. A set of HTBI primers served as the primers for a first-round RT-PCR of the TCR CDR3. TCRdb fed the multiplex PCR reads into MiXCR, producing one record per CDR3 protein. Found here are 600,000 to 700,000 distinct CDR3 sequences, 14% to 15% of them singletons; the top ten hold roughly 4.3%. Every diagnosis used clinical symptoms, serum thyroxine and TRAb, thyroid ultrasound and orbital computed tomography. This clonotype showed up just a few times. Its specificity is unknown. The germline gives CDR1 ENHRY, CDR2 SYGVKD. This CDR3 region has 13 residues. Deletions cut 4 bases from V and 0 bases from J, with 4 bases between.

The specimen sequenced was blood. The TCR was taken from a middle-aged woman with Graves' ophthalmopathy. This chain uses TRBV10-3 with TRBJ2-4, with D unclear. The CDR3 DNA reads as TGTGCCATCAGTGGGACAGCCAAAAACATTCAGTACTTC. Translating gives CAISGTAKNIQYF.